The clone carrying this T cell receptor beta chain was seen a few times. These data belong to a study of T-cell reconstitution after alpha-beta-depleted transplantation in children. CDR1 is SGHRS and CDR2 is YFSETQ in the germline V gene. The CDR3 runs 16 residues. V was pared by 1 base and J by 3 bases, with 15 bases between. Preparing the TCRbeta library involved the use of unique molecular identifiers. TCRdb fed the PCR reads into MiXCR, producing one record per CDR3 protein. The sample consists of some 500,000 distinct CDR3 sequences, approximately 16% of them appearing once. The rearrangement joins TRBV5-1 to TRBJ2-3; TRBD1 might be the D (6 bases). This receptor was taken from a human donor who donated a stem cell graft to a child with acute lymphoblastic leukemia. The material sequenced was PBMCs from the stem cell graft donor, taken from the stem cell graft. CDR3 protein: CASSLRVQGRTDTQYF. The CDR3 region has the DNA TGCGCCAGCAGCTTGAGGGTACAGGGTAGGACAGATACGCAGTATTTT. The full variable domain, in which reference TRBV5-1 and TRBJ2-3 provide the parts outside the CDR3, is KAGVTQTPRYLIKTRGQQVTLSCSPISGHRSVSWYQQTPGQGLQFLFEYFSETQRNKGNFPGRFSGRQFSNSRSEMNVSTLELGDSALYLCASSLRVQGRTDTQYFGPGTRLTVL.